This TCR beta chain was sequenced in a study of cytomegalovirus exposure and HLA in healthy donors. Study-wide results and caveats: Immune exposure information comprised only CMV serostatus.

Amplification used 60 Vbeta primers and 13 Jbeta primers. The table came from immunoSEQ multiplex PCR; TCRdb's copy has only in-frame clones and leaves some out. Of around 80,000 clones listed, around 76% are singletons. This clone was recorded a few times. Its antigen is still unknown. The germline V gene has CDR1 LNHDA and CDR2 SQIVND (reference sequence). The CDR3 is made up of 15 amino acids. Trimming shortened V by 4 bases and J by 0 bases, and 13 bases separated the two germline ends. The rearrangement uses TRBV19 and TRBJ2-7, with a possible D match to TRBD1 (5 bases). The source is a man between 40 and 49 years old in good health and CMV-seronegative. The material sequenced was PBMCs. CDR3 in DNA: TGTGCCAGTAGTACCCAGGGTTTTAGCTCCTACGAGCAGTACTTC. It codes for CASSTQGFSSYEQYF.